This TCR beta chain was profiled in a study of T cells after somatic rescue of genetic block. The method was immunoSEQ multiplex PCR; TCRdb's version includes in-frame clones alone and lacks a portion of them. The sample has 13,000 to 15,000 clones; 55% to 75% are singletons. CDR1 is MNHEY, CDR2 SMNVEV, per germline (reference sequence). The V end lost 6 bases, the J end lost 1 base, and 16 bases lay between the germline ends. There are 16 residues in the CDR3. Sample: peripheral blood mononuclear cells (PBMCs). This sequence originates from a young man. The genes are TRBV27 and TRBJ2-1, with D perhaps given as TRBD1 or TRBD2 (5 bases each). CDR3 DNA: TGTGCCAGCAGCTCCTTAGGGACGGATTCCTACAATGAGCAGTTCTTC. The encoded protein is CASSSLGTDSYNEQFF.